This is a list of T cell receptor beta chains from one sample in a study of cytomegalovirus exposure and HLA in healthy donors. Sequencing used immunoSEQ multiplex PCR; TCRdb keeps in-frame clones, though not all of them. The sample records 99,000 or so clones, around three quarters being singletons. Sequencing used PBMCs. The receptors stem from a man in his sixties in good health and CMV-seropositive. Each CDR3 is given with its conserved first and last residue. D genes are given only for firm matches. Clone sizes are given selectively: once, few, many, or a class where the clone is expanded.

d_call	v_call	clone_size	j_call	cdr3_nt	cdr3_aa
TRBD2	TRBV5-4	-	TRBJ2-2	TGTGCCAGCAGCTTCTTAGCGGGGGCCACCGGGGAGCTGTTTTTT	CASSFLAGATGELFF
TRBD1	TRBV2	-	TRBJ2-1	TGTGCCAGCAGTACGACAGGGAGCTGGTCGAATGAGCAGTTCTTC	CASSTTGSWSNEQFF
TRBD1	TRBV5-1	-	TRBJ2-5	TGCGCCAGCAGGACAAACAGGGGGGTCATGGAGACCCAGTACTTC	CASRTNRGVMETQYF
TRBD1	TRBV18	-	TRBJ2-7	TGTGCCAGCTCTAACCTCCGGGACAGCCCCTACGAGCAGTACTTC	CASSNLRDSPYEQYF
TRBD1	TRBV4-1	once	TRBJ1-2	TGCGCCAGCAGCCAAGGGGTAACCGGGACAGGGACCCCAGACTATGGCTACACCTTC	CASSQGVTGTGTPDYGYTF
-	TRBV19	-	TRBJ2-2	TGTGCCAGTAGGAACGGGGGAAACGGGGAGCTGTTTTTT	CASRNGGNGELFF
TRBD2	TRBV25-1	-	TRBJ2-1	TGTGCCAGCAGTGCAAAGACTAGCCGGGATGAGCAGTTCTTC	CASSAKTSRDEQFF
-	TRBV29-1	-	TRBJ1-1	TGCAGCGTTGTCTCGGGTAGGAGCACTGAAGCTTTCTTT	CSVVSGRSTEAFF
TRBD1	TRBV5-1	-	TRBJ2-7	TGCGCCAGCAGCCCGAATCCGGGACAGGCGACTCACGAGCAGTACTTC	CASSPNPGQATHEQYF
TRBD1	TRBV7-3	-	TRBJ2-2	TGTGCCAGCAGCTTAATGCCCGGTGGACAGGGGTACACCGGGGAGCTGTTTTTT	CASSLMPGGQGYTGELFF
TRBD1	TRBV19	-	TRBJ1-3	TGTGCCAGTAAATCCCAGCCCGGGACAGGGGGCTCTGGAAACACCATATATTTT	CASKSQPGTGGSGNTIYF
-	TRBV6-6	few	TRBJ1-5	TGTGCCAGCACCTTATGGGGGCCTGGGGATCAGCCCCAGCATTTT	CASTLWGPGDQPQHF
TRBD1	TRBV6-1	-	TRBJ2-3	TGTGCCAGCAGTGAAGGGTGGGCAGGGGGCGCGGGCACAGATACGCAGTATTTT	CASSEGWAGGAGTDTQYF
TRBD1	TRBV7-2	-	TRBJ1-3	TGTGCCAGCAGCTTAGTACAGGGGTTTGGAAACACCATATATTTT	CASSLVQGFGNTIYF
TRBD1	TRBV5-1	-	TRBJ2-4	TGCGCCAGCAGCTTGTATTCCGGGACAGGGAAAAACATTCAGTACTTC	CASSLYSGTGKNIQYF
TRBD2	TRBV2	-	TRBJ2-7	TGTGCCAGCAGTGACCCTAGCCGGGGGGCCTACGAGCAGTACTTC	CASSDPSRGAYEQYF
-	TRBV6-5	-	TRBJ1-4	TGTGCCAGCAGGAGGACAGCCTCTAATGAAAAACTGTTTTTT	CASRRTASNEKLFF
TRBD1	TRBV6-1	-	TRBJ1-5	TGTGCCAGCAGTGAGGACAGGCCGTGGATGCCCCAGCATTTT	CASSEDRPWMPQHF
-	TRBV27	-	TRBJ1-5	TGTGCCAGCAGGTCATGGGATTCAGGGGCTAACAATCAGCCCCAGCATTTT	CASRSWDSGANNQPQHF
TRBD1	TRBV6-1	-	TRBJ2-1	TGTGCCAGCGGACAGGGAATCGGTGAGCAGTTCTTC	CASGQGIGEQFF
-	TRBV18	-	TRBJ2-7	TGTGCCAGCTCACCACTTGAGGTCTACGAGCAGTACTTC	CASSPLEVYEQYF
TRBD1	TRBV9	-	TRBJ2-3	TGTGCCAGCAGCTTGTCGGACAGGGGCACAGATACGCAGTATTTT	CASSLSDRGTDTQYF
TRBD2	TRBV10-1	-	TRBJ2-3	TGCGCCAGCAGTGAGTCGAATGGCGGGGGGGCAACAGATACGCAGTATTTT	CASSESNGGGATDTQYF
-	TRBV6-6	few	TRBJ2-7	TGTGCCAGCAATTTACGGGCGGGGTCCTACGAGCAGTACTTC	CASNLRAGSYEQYF
-	TRBV19	-	TRBJ2-7	TGTGCCACCCACGGGAATGTCCCGGGAGAGCAGTACTTC	CATHGNVPGEQYF
-	TRBV5-4	-	TRBJ1-1	TGTGCCAGCAGCTTGGAAGTCAGGGCAGAGTTCTTT	CASSLEVRAEFF
-	TRBV15	-	TRBJ1-6	TGTACCACCAGCAAGGGGGGGGGAAGGGATTCACCCCTCCACTTT	CTTSKGGGRDSPLHF